This T cell receptor (beta chain) was sequenced for a study of blood T cell repertoires in COVID-19 (dated by TCRdb to the early 2020s). Study-level background: The collaborator samples originated in the United States, Italy and Spain and spanned the acute and convalescent phases of COVID-19. The material from the prospective study consisted of cDNA or gDNA derived from T cells, B-cell-depleted T cells, or PBMCs. Subjects who had been exposed to COVID-19, were actively infected with it, or had recovered from it provided the deeply sampled blood TCRbeta repertoires that made up the dataset. The repertoires were released in a freely available public database intended as a resource for research on the immune response to SARS-CoV-2. The samples were drawn from the first 160 participants of the ongoing ImmuneRACE study and from some 1,300 subjects provided by 6 global collaborators. A de-identified subject ID, COVID-19 status, age in years and sex were almost always included in the sample metadata. Where available, HLA class I and class II types were obtained from metadata supplied by the sample provider rather than from assay-based typing. What the study reported, not specific to this receptor: Clinical and demographic metadata were provided uncurated, with the amount varying by source and participant.

The CDR3 numbers 15 residues from cysteine through phenylalanine. Only the CDR3 part of the read is kept: 45 bases, read in frame from the first base. V lost 5 bases and J lost 8 bases, and the count of bases not matched to a germline gene is 3. CDR1 KGHDR and CDR2 SFDVKD are derived from the germline V gene. The immunoSEQ Assay, a bias-controlled multiplex PCR, was used to amplify TCRbeta CDR3 regions from genomic DNA. Concerning the study's data processing: The number of nucleated cells in each sample was estimated by amplification of reference gene primers within the assay. To quantify the absolute abundance of each unique TCRbeta CDR3 rearrangement, sequence reads were collapsed and filtered. For each sample, productive Simpson clonality was calculated by taking the square root of Simpson's diversity index across productive rearrangements. The clones in this table, taken by TCRdb from immuneACCESS, are in-frame only. Not every clone is retained; where verified, under half of the shortfall comes from an unresolved V gene, and the cause of the rest is unknown. D and trimming were read from the DNA, whereas the V and J calls and clone size are those reported in that table. The table for this sample lists about 250,000 clones; around 84% of them were counted only once. The ten largest clones capture around 1.8% of the sample.

Participants in the prospective study were aged about 18 to 95 years, lived in about two dozen United States geographic areas, and enrolled through a virtual design. Cohort assignment in the prospective study relied on participant-reported clinical history from a screening survey and a study questionnaire. Recovered participants in ImmuneRACE Cohort 3 were defined as having two consecutive negative NP/OP PCR tests, clearance from a healthcare professional, or resolution of symptoms. Mobile phlebotomists in the prospective study collected whole blood, serum and a nasopharyngeal or oropharyngeal swab from every participant. Additional blood draws and questionnaires over an approximately 2-month period could optionally be provided by prospective study participants. Blood samples from the prospective study were shipped frozen or at room temperature prior to DNA extraction. Comments on this clone: Its antigen is currently not known. No base quality values were provided; no much bigger clone lies one nucleotide off.

Sequenced: PBMCs or T cells enriched from blood (not recorded which). In this chain, TRBV24-1 is recombined with TRBJ2-1; the junction holds 15 bases that match TRBD2. The receptor comes from a man between 40 and 49 years old who had recovered from COVID-19. The CDR3 sequence is CATSGRTSGRDEQFF. The DNA is as follows: TGTGCCACCAGTGGTCGGACTAGCGGGAGGGATGAGCAGTTCTTC.